This record concerns one T cell receptor beta chain sequence. Its antigen remains unknown. These data come from a study of CXCR3-negative and CXCR3-positive naive CD8 T cells. Study conclusions and caveats: Naive subsets displayed similar surface CD5, and TCR strength was inferred from TRB CDR3 properties. Greater hydrophobicity was found in TRB CDR3s of CXCR3-positive naive cells than of CXCR3-negative naive cells.

The CDR3 totals 14 residues. Germline-derived CDR1 and CDR2 are SGHAT and FQNNGV. It was by 5' RACE with UMI labels that the TRB cDNA libraries were prepared. After re-calling the 5' RACE reads, TCRdb lists one entry per CDR3 protein, DNA absent. Its clone listing holds some 150,000 distinct CDR3 sequences. J is TRBJ2-7 and V is TRBV11-2; without DNA, the TCRdb call of TRBD1 cannot be checked. The receptor was isolated from a human donor in good health. Some clones in this sample may be carry-over from other donors' samples. Material: naive CXCR3+ CD8+ T cells from blood. Subset of the sample: CD45RO-CCR7+CD27+CD95- naive CD8+ T cells expressing CXCR3 (TNR3+). CDR3 loop: CASSFGSGSYEQYF.